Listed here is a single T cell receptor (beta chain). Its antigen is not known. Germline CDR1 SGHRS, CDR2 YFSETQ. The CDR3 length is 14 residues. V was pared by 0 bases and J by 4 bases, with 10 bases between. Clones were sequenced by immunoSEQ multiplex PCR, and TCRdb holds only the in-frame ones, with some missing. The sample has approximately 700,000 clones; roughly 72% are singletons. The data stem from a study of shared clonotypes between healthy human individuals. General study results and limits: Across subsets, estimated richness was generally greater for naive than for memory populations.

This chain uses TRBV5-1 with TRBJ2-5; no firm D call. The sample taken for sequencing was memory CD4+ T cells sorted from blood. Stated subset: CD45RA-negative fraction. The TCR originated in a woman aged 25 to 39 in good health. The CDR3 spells CASSLAGGLETQYF. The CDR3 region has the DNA TGCGCCAGCAGCTTGGCCGGTGGGTTAGAGACCCAGTACTTC.